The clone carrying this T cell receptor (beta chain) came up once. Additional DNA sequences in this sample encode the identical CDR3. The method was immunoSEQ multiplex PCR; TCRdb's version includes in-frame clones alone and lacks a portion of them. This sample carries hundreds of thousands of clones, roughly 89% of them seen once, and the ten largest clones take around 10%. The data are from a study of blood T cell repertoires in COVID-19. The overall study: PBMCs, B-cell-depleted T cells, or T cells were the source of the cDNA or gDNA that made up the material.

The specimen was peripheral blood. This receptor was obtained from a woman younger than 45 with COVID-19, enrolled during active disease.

CDR3 region: CASSIGGLGYTF. In DNA form, the CDR3 reads TGTGCCAGTAGTATAGGGGGACTCGGCTACACCTTC. V usage is TRBV19 and J usage is TRBJ1-2; the D gene is possibly TRBD1 (5 bases). Germline assignment: CDR1 LNHDA and CDR2 SQIVND (reference sequence). This CDR3 contains 12 residues. Trimming removed 1 base from V and 8 bases from J, with 8 bases in between.